The 21 T cell receptor beta chains below come from one sample, sequenced in a study of control samples from healthy donors and cancer patients. The assay was immunoSEQ multiplex PCR, and TCRdb's table has in-frame clones only and misses some. Of 50,000 to 70,000 clones listed, approximately 95% are singletons. Sample: blood. The origin of the receptors is a young woman in good health.

The chain recombines TRBV30 with TRBJ1-4; no clear D gene. Germline V gene lookup returns CDR1 GTSNPN and CDR2 SVGIG (reference sequence). This CDR3 region has 15 residues. With 0 bases removed from V and 2 bases from J, the gap between germline ends came to 10 bases. CDR3: CAWSVSGGTNEKLFF. CDR3 in DNA: TGTGCCTGGAGTGTATCAGGTGGCACTAATGAAAAACTGTTTTTT.

The gene calls are TRBV5-4 and TRBJ2-3, with 8 bases identical to TRBD1. CDR1 and CDR2 from the germline V gene are SGHNT and YYREEE (reference sequence). V shed 2 bases and J 1 base; nucleotides not matched to a gene: 6. There are 16 residues in the CDR3. The CDR3 DNA is TGTGCCAGCAGCTTACGGACAGGGTATGGCACAGATACGCAGTATTTT. It specifies CASSLRTGYGTDTQYF.

The rearrangement uses TRBV7-6 and TRBJ2-7, with 10 bases aligning to TRBD1. In germline, CDR1 is SGHVS, CDR2 FNYEAQ. This CDR3 comprises 19 residues. Trimming took 2 bases from V and 2 from J; bases not matched to a gene: 15. This CDR3 is CASSLYGGYWDRGTYEQYF. The CDR3 DNA is TGTGCCAGCAGCTTATATGGTGGGTATTGGGACAGGGGAACCTACGAGCAGTACTTC.

V usage is TRBV19 and J usage is TRBJ1-2; D remains ambiguous. CDR3 size: 13 residues. Germline V gene lookup returns CDR1 LNHDA and CDR2 SQIVND (reference sequence). Trimming shortened V by 10 bases and J by 5 bases, and 17 bases separated the two germline ends. Here the CDR3 reads CATRDGRAYGYTF. The CDR3 region has the DNA TGTGCCACTAGAGACGGCAGAGCATATGGCTACACCTTC. The full variable domain, with the rest looked up from reference TRBV19 and TRBJ1-2, is DGGITQSPKYLFRKEGQNVTLSCEQNLNHDAMYWYRQDPGQGLRLIYYSQIVNDFQKGDIAEGYSVSREKKESFPLTVTSAQKNPTAFYLCATRDGRAYGYTFGSGTRLTVV.

The chain uses TRBV7-2 and TRBJ1-4, with D possibly matching TRBD1 (5 bases). Trimming removed 1 base from V and 1 base from J, with 16 bases in between. From germline, CDR1 is SGHTA and CDR2 FQGNSA. This CDR3 has 18 amino acids. The CDR3 nucleotides are TGTGCCAGCAGCTTAGGTTCGCAGGGCGGGAGAACTAATGAAAAACTGTTTTTT. Residues: CASSLGSQGGRTNEKLFF.

The V gene is TRBV24-1, the J gene TRBJ1-3, with TRBD1 matching over 10 bases. Germline CDR1 reads KGHDR; CDR2 reads SFDVKD. CDR3 size: 15 residues. The trim removed 3 bases at V and 4 bases at J, leaving 2 bases unmatched. CDR3 sequence: CATSDPGQGGNTIYF. CDR3 DNA: TGTGCCACCAGTGATCCGGGACAGGGGGGAAACACCATATATTTT.

This chain joins TRBV21-1 and TRBJ2-1; whether TRBD1, the table's D call, matches the DNA was not checked. TRBV21-1 is shown as a pseudogene. The CDR3 extends over 16 amino acids. In DNA form, the CDR3 reads TGTGCCACGGTAGGAATAACAGGGCACGGGCACAATGAGCAGTTCTTC. This sequence encodes CATVGITGHGHNEQFF.

V usage is TRBV28 and J usage is TRBJ1-5, with 11 bases matching TRBD1. This CDR3 is 16 amino acids long. Per the germline V gene, CDR1 is MDHEN and CDR2 is SYDVKM. Trimming at V came to 5 bases and at J to 6 bases, leaving 9 bases not matched to a gene. In nucleotides, the CDR3 is TGTGCCAGCAGTGAACAAGGACAGGGGGCTTTTCAGCCCCAGCATTTT. Translated, it gives CASSEQGQGAFQPQHF. The full variable domain, rest sourced from reference TRBV28 and TRBJ1-5, is DVKVTQSSRYLVKRTGEKVFLECVQDMDHENMFWYRQDPGLGLRLIYFSYDVKMKEKGDIPEGYSVSREKKERFSLILESASTNQTSMYLCASSEQGQGAFQPQHFGDGTRLSIL.

Turning to this clone: This specimen includes other DNA sequences encoding the same CDR3. The rearrangement joins TRBV5-1 to TRBJ1-2; D not certain. Germline V lookup: CDR1 SGHRS, CDR2 YFSETQ. The CDR3 has 14 amino acids. V was clipped by 3 bases and J by 2 bases, with 11 bases between them. CDR3 DNA sequence: TGCGCCAGCAGCTCTTCCCAGACAAACTATGGCTACACCTTC. Its translation: CASSSSQTNYGYTF.

The chain carries TRBV3-1 (or the pseudogene TRBV3-2) and TRBJ1-2; possible D gene TRBD1, 6 bases. V was trimmed by 0 bases and J by 7 bases, leaving 15 bases between them. CDR1 is LGHDT, CDR2 YNNKEL, per germline (reference sequence). The CDR3 contains 15 residues. For the CDR3, the DNA is TGTGCCAGCAGCCAAGATCAGAGAATAGGGGGTGGCTACACCTTC. Its protein product is CASSQDQRIGGGYTF.

V gene TRBV21-1 combines with J gene TRBJ1-5; the table's D call, TRBD1, has no DNA check behind it. TRBV21-1 is a documented pseudogene. The CDR3 is made up of 16 amino acids. The CDR3 region has the DNA TGTGCCAGCAGCAAAAAAGGACAGGGACGAAATCAGCCCCAGCATTTT. Its translation: CASSKKGQGRNQPQHF.

The J gene is TRBJ2-4, the V gene TRBV6-6; D call uncertain. V shed 0 bases and J shed 0 bases, with 9 bases lying between them. Germline V gives CDR1 MNHNY, CDR2 SVGAGI (reference sequence). This CDR3 is 16 amino acids long. CDR3 in DNA: TGTGCCAGCAGTTACTCTAGGGATTTAGCCAAAAACATTCAGTACTTC. Translation: CASSYSRDLAKNIQYF.

This sequence joins TRBV25-1 and TRBJ1-1, with TRBD1 matching 9 bases. The V segment lost 1 base and the J segment 3 bases; nucleotides outside the gene matches: 6. The CDR3 has 16 residues. Germline V gives CDR1 MGHDK, CDR2 SYGVNS. CDR3 bases: TGTGCCAGCAGTGAATTAAGGGGACAGGGTCACACTGAAGCTTTCTTT. Translation: CASSELRGQGHTEAFF.

This chain joins TRBV6-5 and TRBJ2-7, with D perhaps matching TRBD1 or TRBD2 (5 bases each). The germline V gene encodes CDR1 MNHEY and CDR2 SVGAGI. The CDR3 spans 15 residues. Trimming took off 5 bases at V and 1 base at J, with 15 bases between the two ends. Written as DNA, the CDR3 is TGTGCCAGCAGTCCGTCCCGGGACGGGTCCTACGAGCAGTACTTC. Its translation: CASSPSRDGSYEQYF.

This clone came up once. The chain joins TRBV7-3 to TRBJ2-3; 8 bases match TRBD2. This CDR3 comprises 14 residues. V dropped 1 base and J dropped 6; count of bases not matched to a gene: 3. The germline gives CDR1 SGHTA, CDR2 FQGTGA. The CDR3 sequence is CASSLKGGGDTQYF. CDR3 coding DNA: TGTGCCAGCAGCTTAAAGGGCGGGGGGGATACGCAGTATTTT.

The genes are TRBV12-2 and TRBJ1-2; TRBD1 is taken as the D call from the table, unchecked against the DNA. TRBV12-2 is deemed a pseudogene. The CDR3 covers 15 residues. In DNA form, the CDR3 reads TGTGCAAGTCGCTTAGCGACAGGGGCCAACTATGGCTACACCTTC. This gives the protein CASRLATGANYGYTF.

The rearrangement uses TRBV13 and TRBJ1-2; D is unresolved. Germline V CDR1 and CDR2: PRHDT, FYEKMQ (reference sequence). Trimming took off 2 bases at V and 0 bases at J, with 4 bases between the two ends. The CDR3 is 13 amino acids. CDR3 DNA sequence: TGTGCCAGCAGCTTACAACCTAACTATGGCTACACCTTC. Protein sequence: CASSLQPNYGYTF.

This rearrangement joins TRBV6-1 to TRBJ1-3; unclear D gene. V was trimmed by 6 bases and J by 2 bases, leaving 20 bases between them. Germline assignment: CDR1 MNHNS and CDR2 SASEGT. The CDR3 spans 17 residues. The CDR3 reads CASRERVRMTTGNTIYF. In nucleotides, the CDR3 is TGTGCCAGCAGGGAACGCGTACGAATGACCACTGGAAACACCATATATTTT.

This chain links TRBV18 with TRBJ2-5; D ambiguous. Germline CDR1 and CDR2: KGHSH and LQKENI. The CDR3 has 13 residues. V dropped 3 bases and J dropped 4 bases, with 9 bases sitting between them. The CDR3 nucleotides are TGTGCCAGCTCACCCGGACGCGCAGAGACCCAGTACTTC. This sequence encodes CASSPGRAETQYF.

This chain joins TRBV5-4 and TRBJ1-2, with 10 bases identical to TRBD1. Germline lookup yields CDR1 SGHNT and CDR2 YYREEE (reference sequence). J gave up 2 bases and V 4 bases, and 5 bases lay outside the gene matches. This CDR3 has 15 amino acids. The DNA for the CDR3 is TGTGCCAGCAGCACAGGACAGGGGGTAAACTATGGCTACACCTTC. Protein: CASSTGQGVNYGYTF.

V and J are TRBV6-6 and TRBJ2-1, with 9 bases identical to TRBD2. Germline V gives CDR1 MNHNY, CDR2 SVGAGI (reference sequence). J was trimmed by 2 bases and V by 5 bases; bases with no gene match: 10. This CDR3 contains 17 residues. CDR3 in amino acids: CASSPLFSGGTYNEQFF. The CDR3 nucleotides read TGTGCCAGCAGTCCCCTATTTAGCGGGGGCACCTACAATGAGCAGTTCTTC.